These T cell receptor beta chains were read from a single sample in a study of blood T cell repertoires in COVID-19. Measured with immunoSEQ multiplex PCR; TCRdb has only the in-frame clones, and not every one. Among fewer than 80,000 clones listed, 79% were seen once. The source material was peripheral blood. These receptors all stem from a woman of 80 years or more with active or convalescent COVID-19. The conserved cysteine and the conserved F or W are not part of the CDR3 here. The D gene is left open where the match is weak. The size entry is marked missing in some rows and otherwise reads once, few, many or a size class.

- | TRBJ2-1 | TRBV7-3 | - | ASSATQDSLQF
few | TRBJ2-7 | TRBV2 | - | ASSAREQY
many | TRBJ1-1 | TRBV5-4 | - | ASSRGQHTEAF
- | TRBJ2-1 | TRBV19 | TRBD2 | ASSIRPAGAYNEQF
few | TRBJ2-2 | TRBV7-3 | - | ASSSSVDSYLNTGELF
- | TRBJ2-3 | TRBV6-5 | - | ASSPLVVITDTQY
- | TRBJ2-7 | TRBV3-1/TRBV3-2 | - | ASSQRDGYEQY
- | TRBJ2-1 | TRBV6-2/TRBV6-3 | - | ASSYSWGFYNEQF
- | TRBJ2-3 | TRBV4-1 | TRBD2 | ASSQPGLAGGGGGTDTQY
- | TRBJ1-2 | TRBV7-2 | - | ASSSRSSQGSRGYT
- | TRBJ2-7 | TRBV7-3 | TRBD2 | ASSLDAGGGYEQY
- | TRBJ2-4 | TRBV4-1 | TRBD1 | ASSLLRGTTGERGNIQY
- | TRBJ2-5 | TRBV7-8 | - | ASSLSGSRETQY
few | TRBJ1-2 | TRBV12-1 | - | ASSFGTGDNYGYT
once | TRBJ2-7 | TRBV7-2 | TRBD1 | ASSLEPSGGLIAYEQY
- | TRBJ2-1 | TRBV4-1 | - | ASSQTSSHNEQF
- | TRBJ1-1 | TRBV5-1 | - | ASSSELRGQTEAF
- | TRBJ1-1 | TRBV19 | - | ASSIRAGTMNTEAF
once | TRBJ1-2 | TRBV4-1 | TRBD1 | ASSLSYRGQGYGYT
once | TRBJ2-7 | TRBV5-8 | TRBD1 | ASSLDGTGTYEQY
once | TRBJ2-2 | TRBV6-5 | - | ASSYWETGELF
few | TRBJ1-1 | TRBV6-2/TRBV6-3 | - | ASSQGRRTEAF
few | TRBJ1-4 | TRBV30 | - | AWSVTGVNTQLF
- | TRBJ1-4 | TRBV28 | - | ASSFVGGTVLEKLF
- | TRBJ2-7 | TRBV19 | - | ASSLRGASYEQY
- | TRBJ1-1 | TRBV6-5 | TRBD1 | ASSSTGGTEAF
- | TRBJ2-7 | TRBV7-9 | TRBD1 | ASSYPGTALGEQY
- | TRBJ1-5 | TRBV19 | - | ASSIQQGGNQPQH
- | TRBJ1-6 | TRBV11-2 | - | ASSLLGGASPLH
once | TRBJ2-2 | TRBV7-9 | - | ASSTRSTGELF
- | TRBJ2-7 | TRBV7-9 | TRBD1 | ASSSNGDREPYEQY
- | TRBJ2-7 | TRBV12-3/TRBV12-4 | - | ASKARGHQY
- | TRBJ1-5 | TRBV6-1 | - | ASSEHNQPQH
- | TRBJ2-3 | TRBV10-3 | - | AIRLGAPTDTQY
- | TRBJ2-1 | TRBV18 | - | ASSPQGWNEQF
- | TRBJ2-3 | TRBV28 | TRBD2 | ASSFRLATDTQY
- | TRBJ1-5 | TRBV19 | - | ASRQGEAGNQPQH
- | TRBJ1-6 | TRBV11-2 | - | ASRESGQYNSPLH
- | TRBJ2-7 | TRBV6-1 | - | ASSENGGRGSEQY
few | TRBJ2-5 | TRBV4-1 | TRBD2 | ASSHRLTSGVGETQY
- | TRBJ2-5 | TRBV20-1 | TRBD2 | SASRLALSAETQY
few | TRBJ2-5 | TRBV11-2 | - | ASRPLFVETQY
- | TRBJ1-1 | TRBV3-1/TRBV3-2 | - | ASSQSAGSLSAF
- | TRBJ2-7 | TRBV19 | - | ASSRQGSPYEQY
- | TRBJ2-7 | TRBV5-5 | TRBD2 | ASSLRDYGYEQY
few | TRBJ2-5 | TRBV7-9 | - | ASSPQGDETQY
- | TRBJ1-5 | TRBV7-2 | - | ASSPHGQTNQPQH
- | TRBJ1-5 | TRBV28 | - | ASSFGGARNQPQH
- | TRBJ2-5 | TRBV7-3 | - | ASSPGVGVSYQETQY
- | TRBJ1-4 | TRBV19 | TRBD1 | ASSTRTGRLEKLF
- | TRBJ2-3 | TRBV6-2/TRBV6-3 | TRBD1 | ASSDRVKPDTQY
few | TRBJ1-1 | TRBV7-9 | - | ASSRLPGGRGEAF
- | TRBJ2-5 | TRBV21-1 | - | ASSKAGSSGTSGRKRPQETQY
- | TRBJ2-2 | TRBV4-2 | TRBD1 | ASSPQGQGAWVTGELF
- | TRBJ1-4 | TRBV29-1 | - | SAGAWNEKLF
- | TRBJ2-7 | TRBV4-1 | TRBD1 | ASSHNLDRGYPEQY